This T cell receptor (beta chain) was found in a study of preoperative IRX-2 immunotherapy in early breast cancer. The trim removed 4 bases at V and 4 bases at J, leaving 10 bases unmatched. CDR1 is LNHNV, CDR2 YYDKDF, per germline (reference sequence). The CDR3 runs 15 residues. Treatment given: preoperative locoregional IRX-2 cytokine immunotherapy. Samples came from a phase Ib trial of preoperative locoregional IRX-2 cytokine immunotherapy. Sequenced by immunoSEQ multiplex PCR; TCRdb stores in-frame clones only, minus some. Here the sample spans almost 35,000 clones, 90% to 95% being singletons. The receptor was derived from a human donor with breast cancer. Specimen collection occurred from a patient treated with IRX-2 immunotherapy. V usage is TRBV15 and J usage is TRBJ2-7; 7 positions agree with TRBD2. In nucleotides, the CDR3 is TGTGCCACCAGCACTCCTAGCGGTGTACTTTACGAGCAGTACTTC. Translated: CATSTPSGVLYEQYF.